These T cell receptor beta chains were read from a single sample in a study of control samples from healthy donors and cancer patients. Generated by immunoSEQ multiplex PCR, the TCRdb table keeps only in-frame clones and is missing some. The sample contains 170,000 or so clones, 90% to 95% of which appear only once. The source material was blood. Receptors originate from a woman under 30 in good health. Each CDR3 is given with its conserved first and last residue. A D gene is named only where the DNA matches it firmly. The size entry is marked missing in some rows and otherwise reads once, few, many or a size class.

TRBJ1-1 | . | 14 | TRBV9 | . | CASSPGGENTEAFF | TGTGCCAGCAGCCCCGGGGGGGAAAACACTGAAGCTTTCTTT
TRBJ2-2 | . | 16 | TRBV4-2 | TRBD2 | CASSQGTTTNTGELFF | TGTGCCAGCAGCCAGGGGACTACCACGAACACCGGGGAGCTGTTTTTT
TRBJ2-7 | . | 13 | TRBV7-8 | . | CASSLSQGYEQYF | TGTGCCAGCAGCTTATCACAGGGCTACGAGCAGTACTTC
TRBJ2-7 | . | 13 | TRBV2 | . | CASREQVSYEQYF | TGTGCCAGCAGGGAACAGGTCTCCTACGAGCAGTACTTC
TRBJ2-2 | . | 16 | TRBV9 | TRBD1 | CASSARQGADTGELFF | TGTGCCAGCAGCGCCCGACAGGGGGCCGACACCGGGGAGCTGTTTTTT
TRBJ2-7 | . | 15 | TRBV21-1 | . | CASSSPRIFHYEQYF | TGTGCCAGCAGCTCTCCTCGGATCTTCCACTACGAGCAGTACTTC
TRBJ2-2 | . | 12 | TRBV6-5 | . | CASHRGAGELFF | TGTGCCAGCCATCGCGGGGCCGGGGAGCTGTTTTTT
TRBJ1-1 | . | 15 | TRBV19 | . | CASSPLISPNTEAFF | TGTGCCAGTAGTCCTCTTATAAGCCCGAACACTGAAGCTTTCTTT
TRBJ2-2 | . | 15 | TRBV18 | TRBD1 | CASSPLTGDTGELFF | TGTGCCAGCTCACCACTGACAGGGGACACCGGGGAGCTGTTTTTT
TRBJ2-1 | . | 12 | TRBV24-1 | . | CATSDYRDEQFF | TGTGCCACCAGTGATTACAGGGATGAGCAGTTCTTC
TRBJ1-4 | . | 15 | TRBV5-4 | TRBD1 | CASSPRQGGDEKLFF | TGTGCCAGCAGCCCTCGACAGGGAGGAGATGAAAAACTGTTTTTT
TRBJ2-3 | . | 18 | TRBV5-4 | . | CASSPQRGVLTGTDTQYF | TGTGCCAGCAGCCCTCAGCGCGGGGTTCTGACAGGGACAGATACGCAGTATTTT
TRBJ1-2 | . | 15 | TRBV6-6 | TRBD1 | CASSYIVTGGDGYTF | TGTGCCAGCAGTTACATCGTTACAGGGGGCGATGGCTACACCTTC
TRBJ2-7 | . | 14 | TRBV10-2 | . | CASRTVGGADEQYF | TGCGCCAGCAGGACCGTAGGAGGGGCCGACGAGCAGTACTTC
TRBJ1-5 | . | 17 | TRBV19 | . | CASSIPGILRAGQPQHF | TGTGCCAGTAGTATTCCGGGAATACTGAGGGCAGGTCAGCCCCAGCATTTT
TRBJ2-2 | . | 16 | TRBV9 | TRBD1 | CASSERQGMLGGELFF | TGTGCCAGCAGCGAACGACAGGGAATGTTGGGCGGGGAGCTGTTTTTT
TRBJ1-1 | . | 16 | TRBV3-1/TRBV3-2 | . | CASSQGGRGLNTEAFF | TGTGCCAGCAGCCAAGGGGGGCGGGGTTTGAACACTGAAGCTTTCTTT
TRBJ1-1 | . | 16 | TRBV19 | . | CASISVLGFPTPEAFF | TGTGCCAGTATTTCCGTTTTGGGCTTTCCCACACCTGAAGCTTTCTTT
TRBJ2-7 | once | 14 | TRBV9 | TRBD1 | CASSPRDRAYEQYF | TGTGCCAGCAGCCCCCGGGACAGGGCTTACGAGCAGTACTTC
TRBJ1-2 | . | 13 | TRBV29-1 | . | CSVVQGSGYGYTF | TGCAGCGTTGTACAGGGTTCTGGGTATGGCTACACCTTC
TRBJ2-7 | . | 17 | TRBV28 | TRBD1 | CASSFLRQQGDSGEQYF | TGTGCCAGCAGTTTTCTGAGGCAACAGGGGGATTCTGGGGAGCAGTACTTC
TRBJ1-6 | . | 13 | TRBV12-3/TRBV12-4 | . | CASSSLSNSPLHF | TGTGCCAGCAGTTCCCTGAGTAATTCACCCCTCCACTTT
TRBJ2-1 | . | 15 | TRBV2 | TRBD2 | CATRLAGSSYNEQFF | TGTGCCACCAGACTAGCGGGAAGCTCCTACAATGAGCAGTTCTTC
TRBJ2-3 | . | 14 | TRBV2 | TRBD2 | CASSGSSGRDTQYF | TGTGCCAGCAGTGGATCGAGCGGGAGGGATACGCAGTATTTT
TRBJ1-6 | once | 15 | TRBV7-9 | TRBD1 | CASSSRTGGRSPLHF | TGTGCCAGCAGCTCCAGGACAGGGGGGCGGTCACCCCTCCACTTT
TRBJ1-6 | . | 13 | TRBV10-1 | . | CATRGGPGSPLHF | TGCGCCACCAGAGGCGGCCCCGGATCACCCCTCCACTTT
TRBJ2-7 | . | 14 | TRBV27 | . | CASSLMAGPYEQYF | TGTGCCAGCAGTTTAATGGCAGGGCCATACGAGCAGTACTTC
TRBJ2-2 | . | 17 | TRBV6-2/TRBV6-3 | TRBD2 | CASSPEGREGLTGELFF | TGTGCCAGCAGCCCCGAGGGGAGGGAAGGTCTTACCGGGGAGCTGTTTTTT
TRBJ2-2 | . | 15 | TRBV6-2/TRBV6-3 | . | CASSRTATNTGELFF | TGTGCCAGCAGTCGGACCGCTACTAACACCGGGGAGCTGTTTTTT
TRBJ1-4 | . | 14 | TRBV13 | . | CASSPARGGEKLFF | TGTGCCAGCAGCCCCGCCCGAGGTGGTGAAAAACTGTTTTTT
TRBJ2-6 | . | 17 | TRBV21-1 | . | CASSKTGMEPGANVLTF | TGTGCCAGCAGCAAGACAGGGATGGAACCTGGGGCCAACGTCCTGACTTTC
TRBJ2-1 | . | 18 | TRBV7-6 | TRBD2 | CASSPTRTGLADYNEQFF | TGTGCCAGCAGCCCCACAAGAACTGGACTAGCGGATTACAATGAGCAGTTCTTC
TRBJ1-2 | . | 13 | TRBV19 | . | CASSIGGDYGYTF | TGTGCCAGTAGTATAGGCGGAGACTATGGCTACACCTTC
TRBJ1-2 | . | 14 | TRBV28 | . | CASSLRGGDYGYTF | TGTGCCAGCAGTTTACGCGGGGGGGACTATGGCTACACCTTC
TRBJ1-6 | . | 12 | TRBV12-3/TRBV12-4 | . | CASSYRNSPLHF | TGTGCCAGCAGCTATAGAAATTCACCCCTCCACTTT
TRBJ1-2 | . | 13 | TRBV6-5 | TRBD1 | CATQAGTGVSYTF | TGTGCCACTCAAGCCGGGACAGGGGTCTCCTACACCTTC
TRBJ2-3 | . | 17 | TRBV6-2/TRBV6-3 | . | CASSYLQPVPSTDTQYF | TGTGCCAGCAGTTACCTCCAGCCTGTCCCTAGCACAGATACGCAGTATTTT
TRBJ2-1 | . | 16 | TRBV2 | TRBD2 | CASSELAGATYNEQFF | TGTGCCAGCAGTGAGCTAGCGGGGGCTACCTACAATGAGCAGTTCTTC
TRBJ2-7 | . | 16 | TRBV20-1 | TRBD2 | CSASFRLAGLSYEQYF | TGCAGTGCTAGTTTTCGTCTAGCGGGCCTCTCCTACGAGCAGTACTTC
TRBJ1-1 | once | 16 | TRBV18 | . | CASSPTGYIVDTEAFF | TGTGCCAGCTCACCAACGGGGTATATAGTGGACACTGAAGCTTTCTTT
TRBJ1-1 | . | 14 | TRBV11-2 | . | CASSPPGQYTEAFF | TGTGCCAGCAGCCCGCCAGGACAGTACACTGAAGCTTTCTTT
TRBJ1-2 | . | 15 | TRBV3-1/TRBV3-2 | . | CASSQDRLHHISYTF | TGTGCCAGCAGCCAAGATAGACTCCACCATATTAGCTACACCTTC
TRBJ2-7 | . | 16 | TRBV6-2/TRBV6-3 | TRBD1 | CASSSLGQGANYEQYF | TGTGCCAGCAGTTCTTTGGGACAGGGGGCGAATTACGAGCAGTACTTC
TRBJ2-3 | . | 13 | TRBV10-3 | . | CATLQGGEDTQYF | TGTGCCACCCTGCAGGGAGGAGAAGATACGCAGTATTTT
TRBJ1-1 | . | 11 | TRBV7-9 | . | CASSQNTEAFF | TGTGCCAGCAGCCAGAACACTGAAGCTTTCTTT
TRBJ1-2 | . | 15 | TRBV6-4 | . | CARPLLQGWNYGYTF | TGTGCCAGACCCTTATTACAGGGTTGGAACTATGGCTACACCTTC
TRBJ2-1 | . | 13 | TRBV6-5 | . | CASRTSPRGEQFF | TGTGCCAGCAGGACGAGCCCGAGGGGTGAGCAGTTCTTC
TRBJ1-2 | . | 15 | TRBV27 | . | CASSLMLGAQGGYTF | TGTGCCAGCAGTTTAATGCTCGGGGCCCAGGGGGGCTACACCTTC
TRBJ2-3 | once | 14 | TRBV7-9 | . | CASSLEGSSDTQYF | TGTGCCAGCAGCTTAGAAGGGTCCTCAGATACGCAGTATTTT
TRBJ1-6 | . | 13 | TRBV19 | . | CASRLAANSPLHF | TGTGCCAGTAGGCTCGCAGCTAATTCACCCCTCCACTTT
TRBJ2-2 | . | 17 | TRBV6-4 | . | CASSDSVGGLDTGELFF | TGTGCCAGCAGTGACTCCGTAGGAGGGTTGGACACCGGGGAGCTGTTTTTT
TRBJ2-3 | . | 16 | TRBV3-1/TRBV3-2 | TRBD2 | CASSPLAGSTSDTQYF | TGTGCCAGCAGCCCGCTAGCGGGGTCGACCTCAGATACGCAGTATTTT
TRBJ2-7 | . | 15 | TRBV4-3 | . | CASSQEAVTRYEQYF | TGCGCCAGCAGCCAAGAGGCAGTTACTCGCTACGAGCAGTACTTC
TRBJ1-1 | . | 12 | TRBV11-2 | . | CASSSVRTEAFF | TGTGCCAGCAGCTCTGTTAGGACTGAAGCTTTCTTT
TRBJ1-1 | . | 14 | TRBV18 | . | CASSPPPRGTEAFF | TGTGCCAGCTCACCACCCCCCCGGGGCACTGAAGCTTTCTTT
TRBJ2-3 | . | 13 | TRBV28 | . | CASSLRIPHTQYF | TGTGCCAGCAGTTTAAGGATCCCTCATACGCAGTATTTT
TRBJ2-3 | . | 15 | TRBV6-5 | TRBD2 | CASATTSGMTDTQYF | TGTGCCAGCGCTACCACTAGCGGGATGACAGATACGCAGTATTTT
TRBJ1-6 | . | 15 | TRBV14 | . | CASSPAGLHNSPLHF | TGTGCCAGCAGCCCGGCTGGACTGCATAATTCGCCCCTCCACTTT
TRBJ1-2 | . | 13 | TRBV29-1 | . | CSATTEVLDGYTF | TGCAGCGCCACGACGGAGGTTTTAGACGGCTACACCTTC